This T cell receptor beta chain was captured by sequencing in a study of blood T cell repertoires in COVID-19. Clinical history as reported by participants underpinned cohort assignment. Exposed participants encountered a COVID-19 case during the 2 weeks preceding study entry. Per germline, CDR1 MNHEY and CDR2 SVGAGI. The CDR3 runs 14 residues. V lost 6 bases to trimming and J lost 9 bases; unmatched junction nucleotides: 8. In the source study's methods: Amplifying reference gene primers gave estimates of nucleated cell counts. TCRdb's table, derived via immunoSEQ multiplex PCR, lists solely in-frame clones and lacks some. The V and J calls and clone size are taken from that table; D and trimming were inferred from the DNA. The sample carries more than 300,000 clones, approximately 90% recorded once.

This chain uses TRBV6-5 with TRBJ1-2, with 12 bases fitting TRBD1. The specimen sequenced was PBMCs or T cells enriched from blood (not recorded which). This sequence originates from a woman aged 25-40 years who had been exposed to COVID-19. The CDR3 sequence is CASSRPGTGGSYTF. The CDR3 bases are TGTGCCAGCAGCCGACCGGGGACAGGGGGCAGCTACACCTTC.